The 27 T cell receptor beta chains below come from one sample, sequenced in a study of blood T cell repertoires in COVID-19. Some clones are missing from TCRdb's copy, which holds only in-frame ones; the method was immunoSEQ multiplex PCR. This table has roughly 260,000 clones, 86% appearing once. Sequencing was done on a sample of peripheral blood. The origin of the receptors is a man aged 35-49 years who had recovered from COVID-19.

About this clone: A junction end diverges from the germline sequence, so it may reflect a read error. The CDR3 nucleotides read TGTGCCAGCACCTTAATGACAGGGCTTGGTTCACCCCTCCACTTT. It is translated as CASTLMTGLGSPLHF. This rearrangement joins TRBV7-2 to TRBJ1-6; TRBD1 matches at 7 bases. Germline V lookup: CDR1 SGHTA, CDR2 FQGNSA. This CDR3 region has 15 residues.

The chain uses TRBV19 and TRBJ2-1; 9 positions agree with TRBD2. The CDR3 has 15 amino acids. V was clipped by 2 bases and J by 2 bases; unmatched bases: 1. In germline, CDR1 is LNHDA, CDR2 SQIVND (reference sequence). CDR3 DNA sequence: TGTGCCAGTAGTATAAGCGGGAGGCCCTACAATGAGCAGTTCTTC. Its protein is CASSISGRPYNEQFF.

Only one count was recorded for this clone. The CDR3 protein is CASRYPTVTSGDYNEQFF. As DNA, the CDR3 is TGTGCCAGCAGATACCCGACAGTTACTAGCGGGGATTACAATGAGCAGTTCTTC. The chain employs TRBV7-9 and TRBJ2-1; the match to TRBD2 covers 10 bases. V trimming: 6 bases; J trimming: 4 bases; junction bases outside the gene matches: 15. The CDR3 runs to 18 residues. Germline V gene sequence: CDR1 SEHNR, CDR2 FQNEAQ (reference sequence).

This chain joins TRBV5-6 and TRBJ2-3, with a tentative D call TRBD2 (6 bases). Looked up from germline, CDR1 is SGHDT and CDR2 is YYEEEE. CDR3 length: 15 amino acids. V shed 2 bases and J shed 6 bases, with 16 bases lying between them. CDR3 in DNA: TGTGCCAGCAGCTTCGGGACTGGTAACGCGGATACGCAGTATTTT. Its translation is CASSFGTGNADTQYF.

This clone has just one count. This chain uses TRBV5-6 with TRBJ1-5, with a tentative D call TRBD1 (6 bases). V gave up 4 bases and J gave up 6 bases, with 14 bases separating them. The CDR3 covers 14 residues. Germline lookup yields CDR1 SGHDT and CDR2 YYEEEE. The CDR3 reads CASSRTESTQPQHF. The CDR3 DNA reads TGTGCCAGCAGCAGGACAGAAAGTACTCAGCCCCAGCATTTT.

V usage is TRBV19 and J usage is TRBJ2-1, with a tentative D call TRBD2 (5 bases). Looked up from germline, CDR1 is LNHDA and CDR2 is SQIVND (reference sequence). Trimming left V 2 bases short and J 0 bases short, with 8 bases between. This CDR3 is built from 15 residues. Here the CDR3 DNA reads TGTGCCAGTAGTATACCGGGGAGCTCCTACAATGAGCAGTTCTTC. This encodes CASSIPGSSYNEQFF.

The V call is TRBV2, the J call TRBJ2-1, with 9 bases matching TRBD2. Germline V CDR1 and CDR2: SNHLY, FYNNEI. V was pared by 2 bases and J by 9 bases, with 5 bases of the junction left unmatched. The CDR3 is made up of 14 amino acids. The CDR3: CASSERGLAGEQFF. CDR3 DNA: TGTGCCAGCAGTGAAAGGGGACTAGCTGGTGAGCAGTTCTTC.

This clone was detected only once. The chain couples TRBV19 to TRBJ1-2, with a tentative D call TRBD1 (5 bases). With 6 bases removed from V and 5 bases from J, the gap between germline ends came to 13 bases. The CDR3 consists of 13 residues. CDR1 and CDR2 from the germline V gene are LNHDA and SQIVND (reference sequence). The CDR3, as DNA: TGTGCCAGTAGCTTCCAGGGTAGTTATGGCTACACCTTC. Translated, it gives CASSFQGSYGYTF.

V is TRBV12-3 or TRBV12-4 and J is TRBJ1-1; D not resolved. CDR3 size: 12 residues. The germline V and J ends were trimmed by 7 bases and 10 bases, with 16 bases remaining between them. The chain's CDR3 is CASTLGRERAFF. In DNA, the CDR3 is TGTGCCAGCACCCTCGGACGGGAGCGAGCTTTCTTT.

The V call is TRBV6-6, the J call TRBJ2-1, with 8 positions matching TRBD2. CDR3 length equals 15 residues. Germline values: CDR1 MNHNY, CDR2 SVGAGI (reference sequence). The V gene end was trimmed by 6 bases and the J gene end by 8 bases; junction bases not matched to a gene: 12. CDR3 DNA: TGTGCCAGCAGGATTTTAGCGGGGCTTGGGGATGAGCAGTTCTTC. Its protein product is CASRILAGLGDEQFF.

The chain employs TRBV29-1 and TRBJ2-7, with TRBD1 as a possible D gene (5 bases). The CDR3 spans 11 residues. V lost 6 bases and J lost 2, with 8 bases in between. CDR1 is SQVTM and CDR2 is ANQGSEA in the germline V gene. This chain's CDR3 is CSVQGTYEQYF. The CDR3, as DNA: TGCAGCGTGCAGGGTACCTACGAGCAGTACTTC.

This chain uses TRBV6-2 or TRBV6-3 with TRBJ2-3; 7 nucleotides match TRBD2. The CDR3 covers 13 residues. From germline, CDR1 is MNHEY and CDR2 SVGEGT. V shed 4 bases, J shed 8 bases, and the junction held 6 bases outside the gene matches. CDR3 region: CASSWGEGITQYF. CDR3 coding DNA: TGTGCCAGCAGTTGGGGGGAGGGAATTACGCAGTATTTT.

The chain links TRBV19 to TRBJ2-7, with 9 nucleotides matching TRBD1. The germline gives CDR1 LNHDA, CDR2 SQIVND (reference sequence). Unmatched junction bases numbered 6, after V lost 4 bases and J lost 2 bases. The CDR3 totals 15 residues. The chain's CDR3 is CASSTLQGATYEQYF. The CDR3 DNA reads as TGTGCCAGTAGTACGCTACAGGGGGCGACCTACGAGCAGTACTTC.

Concerning this clone: The junction departs from germline at one end; a sequencing error may be responsible. This rearrangement joins TRBV4-1 to TRBJ2-7, with D perhaps being TRBD1 or TRBD2 (5 bases each). Germline V CDR1 and CDR2: MGHRA, YSYEKL. This CDR3 has 15 residues. CDR3 loop: CASTQQEVGSYEQYF. As DNA, the CDR3 is TGCGCCAGCACCCAACAGGAGGTCGGCTCCTACGAGCAGTACTTC.

The rearrangement uses TRBV9 and TRBJ1-3; D is perhaps TRBD1 (5 bases). Germline lookup yields CDR1 SGDLS and CDR2 YYNGEE. Trimming removed 2 bases from V and 8 bases from J, with 14 bases in between. The CDR3 spans 14 residues. CDR3: CASSVSGGGDTIYF. CDR3 DNA: TGTGCCAGCAGCGTCAGCGGGGGTGGGGACACCATATATTTT. The full variable domain, completed using reference TRBV9 and TRBJ1-3, is DSGVTQTPKHLITATGQRVTLRCSPRSGDLSVYWYQQSLDQGLQFLIQYYNGEERAKGNILERFSAQQFPDLHSELNLSSLELGDSALYFCASSVSGGGDTIYFGEGSWLTVV.

The gene calls are TRBV3-1 (or the pseudogene TRBV3-2) and TRBJ1-4, with D hard to call. CDR1 and CDR2 (germline): LGHDT, YNNKEL (reference sequence). The CDR3 is 15 residues long. The V end lost 3 bases, the J end lost 8 bases, and 16 bases lay between the germline ends. The chain's CDR3 is CASSQRPDGFEKLFF. CDR3 coding DNA: TGTGCCAGCAGCCAGAGACCTGACGGGTTCGAAAAACTGTTTTTT.

The V gene is TRBV27, the J gene TRBJ2-1; 9 bases fit TRBD2. Losses at the gene ends were 4 bases for V and 4 bases for J; bases not matched to a gene: 8. The CDR3 spans 16 residues. Germline V gene sequence: CDR1 MNHEY, CDR2 SMNVEV (reference sequence). The CDR3 nucleotides are TGTGCCAGCAGTTCCCTAAGACTAGCGGTTTACAATGAGCAGTTCTTC. Translating gives CASSSLRLAVYNEQFF.

The V call is TRBV19, the J call TRBJ2-2, with TRBD2 matching 8 bases. The CDR3 is made up of 15 amino acids. Germline V gene data show CDR1 as LNHDA and CDR2 as SQIVND (reference sequence). Losses at the gene ends were 6 bases for V and 5 bases for J; bases not matched to a gene: 8. CDR3 bases: TGTGCCAGTAGGAGCGGGAGTGGAGAGACCGGGGAGCTGTTTTTT. It translates to CASRSGSGETGELFF.

This clone came up a few times. The rearrangement joins TRBV4-1 to TRBJ2-2; TRBD2 matches at 14 bases. Germline-derived CDR1 and CDR2 are MGHRA and YSYEKL. The CDR3 has 20 amino acids. Trimming removed 0 bases from V and 3 bases from J; junction bases left unmatched: 9. CDR3 amino acids: CASSQDWGLAGENHTGELFF. Here the CDR3 DNA reads TGCGCCAGCAGCCAAGATTGGGGACTAGCGGGAGAAAACCACACCGGGGAGCTGTTTTTT.

The rearrangement uses TRBV10-3 and TRBJ2-5, with D maybe TRBD1 (6 bases). The CDR3 has 13 amino acids. The V end was cut by 4 bases, the J end by 5 bases, with 11 bases between. Germline CDR1 reads ENHRY; CDR2 reads SYGVKD. CDR3 bases: TGTGCCATCAGTGCCCCCCAGGGGGAGACCCAGTACTTC. Translating gives CAISAPQGETQYF.

The gene calls are TRBV14 and TRBJ1-2; D is unresolved. Per germline, CDR1 SGHDN and CDR2 FVKESK. The CDR3 consists of 12 residues. V was shortened by 4 bases and J by 6 bases, with 9 bases between the two germline ends. CDR3 in DNA: TGTGCCAGCAGCCGCCTCATAGATGGCTACACCTTC. This codes for CASSRLIDGYTF.

This chain links TRBV11-2 with TRBJ2-6, with D maybe TRBD1 (6 bases). The CDR3 is 18 amino acids. The V end was cut by 3 bases, the J end by 1 base, with 16 bases between. Germline V CDR1 and CDR2: SGHAT, FQNNGV. CDR3 residues: CASSFGQFDRSGANVLTF. DNA for the CDR3: TGTGCCAGCAGCTTCGGACAGTTTGATAGGTCTGGGGCCAACGTCCTGACTTTC.

The rearrangement uses TRBV7-2 and TRBJ2-5, with 10 positions matching TRBD1. Unmatched junction bases numbered 2, after V lost 3 bases and J lost 1 base. Germline V gene lookup returns CDR1 SGHTA and CDR2 FQGNSA. The CDR3 is 15 amino acids. The DNA for the CDR3 is TGTGCCAGCAGCTTGGGACAGGGGTTCCAAGAGACCCAGTACTTC. Residues: CASSLGQGFQETQYF.

The chain is built from TRBV19 and TRBJ2-7; 8 bases map to TRBD1. V lost 9 bases, J lost 4 bases, and 8 bases stayed unmatched. Germline V CDR1 and CDR2: LNHDA, SQIVND (reference sequence). This CDR3 is 13 amino acids long. CDR3 DNA sequence: TGTGCCAGCTCGACAGGGGTTTCGTACGAGCAGTACTTC. It yields the protein CASSTGVSYEQYF.

The chain links TRBV9 to TRBJ2-7, with 9 bases aligning to TRBD2. The germline V gene encodes CDR1 SGDLS and CDR2 YYNGEE. CDR3 length: 15 amino acids. J lost 6 bases, V lost 3 bases, and 10 bases had no gene match. The CDR3 sequence: CASSGLAGETSEQYF. CDR3 coding DNA: TGTGCCAGCAGCGGGTTAGCGGGAGAGACCTCCGAGCAGTACTTC.

This chain joins TRBV9 and TRBJ2-1, with D perhaps TRBD1 (5 bases). Deletions cut 3 bases from V and 3 bases from J, with 10 bases between. The length of the CDR3 is 14 residues. Germline V gives CDR1 SGDLS, CDR2 YYNGEE. CDR3: CASSERTSYNEQFF. Here the CDR3 DNA reads TGTGCCAGCAGCGAGAGGACAAGCTACAATGAGCAGTTCTTC.

This chain joins TRBV28 and TRBJ2-1; 9 nucleotides agree with TRBD1. The CDR3 runs 15 residues. Per the germline V gene, CDR1 is MDHEN and CDR2 is SYDVKM. V was pared by 6 bases and J by 2 bases, with 5 bases of the junction left unmatched. The CDR3, as DNA: TGTGCCAGCAGGGGACAGGGTTTAGCCTACAATGAGCAGTTCTTC. Protein: CASRGQGLAYNEQFF.